This TCR beta chain derives from a study of T cells after yellow fever vaccination. TCRdb re-called the 5' RACE reads with MiXCR, one entry per CDR3 protein. The repertoire holds fewer than 400,000 distinct CDR3 sequences, with approximately 5.7% as singletons. Trimming cost V 4 bases and J 8 bases, with 14 bases left between them. The germline gives CDR1 SGHTA, CDR2 FQGNSA. The CDR3 has 13 residues. This clonotype was seen many times. The chain carries TRBV7-2 and TRBJ2-5; the D is unclear. This clonotype was obtained from a young man who received the YFV17D yellow fever vaccine. Sequencing used PBMCs, obtained 5 days after the yellow fever booster vaccination. This CDR3 is CASSSGPDVTQYF. In DNA, the CDR3 is TGTGCCAGCAGCTCCGGCCCAGACGTTACCCAGTACTTC.